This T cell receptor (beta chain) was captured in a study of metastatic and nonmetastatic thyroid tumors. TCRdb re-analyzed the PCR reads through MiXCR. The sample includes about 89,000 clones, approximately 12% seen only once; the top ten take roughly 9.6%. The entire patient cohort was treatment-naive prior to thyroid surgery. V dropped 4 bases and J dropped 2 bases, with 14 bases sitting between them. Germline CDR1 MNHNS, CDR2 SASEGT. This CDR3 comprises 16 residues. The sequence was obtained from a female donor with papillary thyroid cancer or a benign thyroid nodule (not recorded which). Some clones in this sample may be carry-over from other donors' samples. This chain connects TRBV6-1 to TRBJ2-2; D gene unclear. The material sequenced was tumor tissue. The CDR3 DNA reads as TGTGCCAGCAGTGTAAGAGGTGGCGGAAACACCGGGGAGCTGTTTTTT. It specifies CASSVRGGGNTGELFF.